A single sample is the source of the 16 T cell receptor beta chains below, sequenced in a study of T cells in women clearing cervical HPV infection. Method: immunoSEQ multiplex PCR; TCRdb's copy keeps in-frame clones and lacks some. The sample includes about 48,000 clones. The sample consisted of blood buffy coat. The receptors were gathered from a woman between 18 and 70 years old with a cervical HPV16 infection that either progressed to CIN3+ or cleared (not recorded which).

A remark on this clone: The CDR3 goes on 3 residues after the read ends, and that part is filled in from the germline J gene. The genes are TRBV2 and TRBJ2-2; D might be TRBD2 (6 bases). The CDR3 is made up of 14 amino acids. V lost 7 bases to trimming and J lost 3 bases, with 12 bases between them. Germline lookup yields CDR1 SNHLY and CDR2 FYNNEI. Partial CDR3 DNA: TGTGCCAGCACACCGGGACTTCACACCGGGGAG. This gives the protein CASTPGLHTGE. The entire CDR3 protein is CASTPGLHTGELFF.

For this clone: Coverage ceases 3 residues before the CDR3 finishes, and the germline J gene fills in the end. The chain carries TRBV19 and TRBJ2-7, with 11 nucleotides matching TRBD2. Germline values: CDR1 LNHDA, CDR2 SQIVND (reference sequence). Losses at the gene ends were 7 bases for V and 3 bases for J; bases not matched to a gene: 2. This CDR3 spans 13 amino acids. CDR3 sequence: CASKGLADYEQYF. Incomplete CDR3 DNA: TGTGCCAGTAAGGGACTAGCGGACTACGAG. Variable domain in full (rest from reference TRBV19 and TRBJ2-7): DGGITQSPKYLFRKEGQNVTLSCEQNLNHDAMYWYRQDPGQGLRLIYYSQIVNDFQKGDIAEGYSVSREKKESFPLTVTSAQKNPTAFYLCASKGLADYEQYFGPGTRLTVT.

As for this clone: The read halts 3 residues ahead of the CDR3 end, with the missing end drawn from the germline J gene. The chain combines TRBV12-3 or TRBV12-4 with TRBJ2-1, with 8 bases fitting TRBD2. CDR3 length equals 15 residues. V lost 6 bases to trimming and J lost 1 base; unmatched junction nucleotides: 5. CDR3 loop: CASRRSGRSYNEQFF. Incomplete CDR3 DNA: TGTGCCAGCAGACGAAGCGGGAGATCCTACAATGAG.

The CDR3 protein is CASSSRGRNTEAFF. The CDR3 DNA, read in part, is TGTGCCAGCAGCTCCAGGGGGCGGAACACTGAA. The rearrangement links TRBV5-4 to TRBJ1-1; 8 nucleotides line up with TRBD1. The read halts 3 residues ahead of the CDR3 end, with the missing end drawn from the germline J gene. In germline, CDR1 is SGHNT, CDR2 YYREEE (reference sequence). V gave up 3 bases and J gave up 1 base; unmatched junction bases: 2. The CDR3 has 14 amino acids.

In regard to this clone: The read finishes 3 residues shy of the CDR3 end, and the germline J gene is used to complete it. The chain uses TRBV11-2 and TRBJ2-1; TRBD2 matches 11 bases. Germline trimming cut 7 bases from V and 6 bases from J; bases unmatched to any gene: 8. Germline V gives CDR1 SGHAT, CDR2 FQNNGV. This CDR3 has 15 residues. The chain's CDR3 is CASTLTGTSGNEQFF. CDR3 DNA, as far as it was read: TGTGCCAGCACCTTGACCGGGACTAGCGGCAATGAG. Drawing the rest from reference TRBV11-2 and TRBJ2-1, the complete variable domain is EAGVAQSPRYKIIEKRQSVAFWCNPISGHATLYWYQQILGQGPKLLIQFQNNGVVDDSQLPKDRFSAERLKGVDSTLKIQPAKLEDSAVYLCASTLTGTSGNEQFFGPGTRLTVL.

This clone is labeled medium-sized based on frequency. The sequence runs out 3 residues before the end of the CDR3; the remainder is reconstructed from the germline J gene. The J gene is TRBJ2-5, the V gene TRBV7-2, with D tentatively TRBD2 (5 bases). The V end was cut by 5 bases, the J end by 1 base, with 11 bases between. CDR3 length: 14 amino acids. Germline CDR1 is SGHTA and CDR2 is FQGNSA. Incomplete CDR3 DNA: TGTGCCAGCAGCCCTACTCGGGGCCAAGAGACC. It translates to CASSPTRGQET. The complete CDR3 protein is CASSPTRGQETQYF.

Worth noting for this clone: The read stops 3 residues short of the end of the CDR3; the missing end is completed from the germline J gene. The rearrangement joins TRBV7-8 to TRBJ1-1; 11 bases map to TRBD1. Looked up from germline, CDR1 is SGHVS and CDR2 is FQNEAQ. CDR3 length equals 13 residues. CDR3: CASSLDRGRGAFF. The sequenced CDR3 bases are TGTGCCAGCAGCTTGGACAGGGGGCGCGGA.

With respect to this clone: The read terminates 3 residues ahead of where the CDR3 ends, so the germline J gene completes it. The rearrangement links TRBV20-1 to TRBJ2-3; 13 positions agree with TRBD2. Germline V gives CDR1 DFQATT, CDR2 SNEGSKA (reference sequence). This CDR3 is 15 amino acids long. The V and J ends lost 3 bases and 2 bases, in that order; junction bases with no gene match: 2. The CDR3 DNA, read in part, is TGCAGTGCTAGTGGGACTAGCGGGATCACAGATACG. Translation: CSASGTSGITDT. The CDR3 as a whole reads CSASGTSGITDTQYF.

Points on this clone: The read falls 3 residues short of the CDR3 end, and the missing part is taken from the germline J gene. The rearrangement uses TRBV7-9 and TRBJ2-3; D not certain. V was trimmed by 2 bases and J by 0 bases, leaving 6 bases between them. This CDR3 contains 14 residues. Looked up from germline, CDR1 is SEHNR and CDR2 is FQNEAQ (reference sequence). The CDR3 loop reads CASSLSLSTDTQYF. The CDR3 DNA, read in part, is TGTGCCAGCAGCTTAAGCCTTAGCACAGATACG.

Comments on this clone: The CDR3 is cut off 3 residues early in the read; its end comes from the germline J gene. This chain links TRBV6-4 with TRBJ1-2; 11 bases are a match to TRBD1. The length of the CDR3 is 16 residues. V was clipped by 0 bases and J by 6 bases; unmatched bases: 6. The V gene's germline CDR1 is MRHNA and CDR2 SNTAGT. The CDR3 loop is CASSDSMGQGVDGYTF. CDR3 bases read: TGTGCCAGCAGTGACTCGATGGGACAGGGGGTCGATGGC.

Note on this clone: The read ends 3 residues before the CDR3 terminus; that terminus is restored from the germline J gene. V gene TRBV28 combines with J gene TRBJ2-3; no reliable D call. Trimming took 8 bases from V and 4 from J, leaving 7 bases between them. Germline V gene sequence: CDR1 MDHEN, CDR2 SYDVKM. The CDR3 consists of 11 residues. CDR3 residues: CASAYSDTQYF. The covered CDR3 bases are TGTGCCAGCGCCTATTCAGATACG.

Remarks on this clone: The read falls 3 residues short of the CDR3 end, and the missing part is taken from the germline J gene. The rearrangement links TRBV7-6 to TRBJ1-5; no clear D gene. Germline V gene data show CDR1 as SGHVS and CDR2 as FNYEAQ. With 2 bases removed from V and 3 bases from J, the gap between germline ends came to 8 bases. CDR3 length equals 14 residues. Partial CDR3 DNA: TGTGCCAGCAGCTTATCGTCAGACAATCAGCCC. Encoded protein: CASSLSSDNQP. The full CDR3 reads CASSLSSDNQPQHF.

A remark on this clone: Sequencing ends 3 residues short of the CDR3 end; the germline J gene provides the rest. The chain employs TRBV30 and TRBJ1-4; the D is unclear. The CDR3 extends over 16 amino acids. Looked up from germline, CDR1 is GTSNPN and CDR2 is SVGIG (reference sequence). Between the trimmed V and J ends, which lost 4 bases and 4 bases, there was a span of 19 bases. The sequenced CDR3 bases are TGTGCCTGGACCGACCGCTACAGAGGACTTAATGAAAAA. Protein product: CAWTDRYRGLNEK. The whole CDR3 protein is CAWTDRYRGLNEKLFF.

Turning to this clone: The CDR3 extends 3 residues past the end of the read, so its final part is completed from the germline J gene. V usage is TRBV5-1 and J usage is TRBJ2-3; 7 bases map to TRBD1. The CDR3 length is 16 residues. Trimming cost V 0 bases and J 3 bases; bases outside gene matches: 7. CDR1 SGHRS and CDR2 YFSETQ come from the germline V gene. CDR3 bases read: TGCGCCAGCAGCTTGGATGCGGCAGGGGGTACAGATACG. Translated, it gives CASSLDAAGGTDT. The full CDR3 is CASSLDAAGGTDTQYF.

As for this clone: The read terminates 3 residues before the CDR3 end, so the remaining end is supplied by the germline J gene. The chain has TRBV18 and TRBJ2-5; 8 bases are shared with TRBD1. V was clipped by 2 bases and J by 4 bases; unmatched bases: 3. CDR1 is KGHSH and CDR2 is LQKENI in the germline V gene. The CDR3 is 14 residues long. The CDR3 is CASSPFDRGETQYF. CDR3 DNA (partial): TGTGCCAGCTCACCATTCGACAGGGGAGAGACC.

A remark on this clone: The CDR3 end lies 3 residues beyond the end of the read and is filled in from the germline J gene. V gene TRBV2 combines with J gene TRBJ2-4; the match to TRBD2 covers 10 bases. The V segment lost 6 bases and the J segment 0 bases; nucleotides outside the gene matches: 11. There are 18 residues in the CDR3. The germline CDR1 and CDR2 sequences are SNHLY and FYNNEI. CDR3 DNA (partial): TGTGCCAGCAGAGCTCGACTAGCGGGTGATCTAGCCAAAAACATT. Residues: CASRARLAGDLAKNI. The entire CDR3 protein reads CASRARLAGDLAKNIQYF.